The entry below gives a single T cell receptor beta chain sequence along with its context. Its antigen is as yet unknown. Each CDR3 protein gets one entry after TCRdb re-called the reads with MiXCR. The data show approximately 470,000 distinct CDR3 sequences, with under 55% seen just once and 40% to 50% held by the top ten. CDR1 is DFQATT, CDR2 SNEGSKA, per germline (reference sequence). This CDR3 has 18 amino acids. V dropped 3 bases and J dropped 3; count of bases not matched to a gene: 13. These data originate in a study of T cell repertoires in cytomegalovirus infection. About the study: Epitope selection comprised recently identified HLA-C-restricted CMV epitopes and well-studied HLA-B-restricted CMV epitopes. Public TCR beta signatures indicated both CMV infection and matching HLA type.

Points from the study as a whole: Using cumulative public TCR beta family frequency, the authors identified those who carried CMV together with the relevant HLA. The ex vivo response was dominated by HLA-C-restricted CMV-specific TCR beta clonotypes.

The chain links TRBV20-1 to TRBJ2-2, with 10 bases identical to TRBD1. The sequence derives from a human donor in good health (CMV status not recorded). Some clones in this sample may be carry-over from other donors' samples. The sequencing here drew on cultured PBMCs, taken from culture after CMV antigen stimulation. The CDR3 region has the DNA TGCAGTGCTAGTGGTCATGGGTTGGGACAGGGGTACACCGGGGAGCTGTTTTTT. Its translation is CSASGHGLGQGYTGELFF.